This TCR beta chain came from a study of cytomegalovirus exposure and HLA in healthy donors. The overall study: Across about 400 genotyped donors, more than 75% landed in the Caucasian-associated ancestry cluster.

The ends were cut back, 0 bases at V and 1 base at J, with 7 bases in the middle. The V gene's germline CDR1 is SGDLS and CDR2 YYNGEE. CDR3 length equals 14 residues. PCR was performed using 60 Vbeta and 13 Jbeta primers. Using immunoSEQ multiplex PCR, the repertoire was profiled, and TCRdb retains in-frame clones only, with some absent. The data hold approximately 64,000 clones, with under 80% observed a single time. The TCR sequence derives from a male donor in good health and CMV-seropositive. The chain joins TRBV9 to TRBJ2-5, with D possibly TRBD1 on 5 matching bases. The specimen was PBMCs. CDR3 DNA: TGTGCCAGCAGCGTAGGGACACTCCAAGAGACCCAGTACTTC. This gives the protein CASSVGTLQETQYF.